This T cell receptor (beta chain) is drawn from a study of molecular identifiers for immune sequencing clone quantification. Of note for this clonotype: Its specificity is unknown.

Findings of the study overall: Spiked Jurkat TCR RNA originating from one cell could reportedly be identified amid some 920,000 naive cells.

The CDR3 sequence is 17 residues long. Looked up from germline, CDR1 is LGHNA and CDR2 is YSLEER. V lost 0 bases and J 1 base, leaving 14 bases between the germline ends. TCRdb reanalysed the PCR reads using MiXCR and keeps one entry per CDR3 protein. The sample consists of about 630,000 distinct CDR3 sequences, roughly 23% of them appearing once. This TCR derives from a human donor in good health. Some libraries in this study had Jurkat cell RNA spiked in. The sample comprised naive CD8+ T cells from blood, with Jurkat cell RNA spiked in. Subset reported: FACS-sorted CD8+CD4-CCR7+CD45RA+ naive T cells. The V and J genes are TRBV4-3 and TRBJ2-3; the D gene is possibly TRBD1 (5 bases). In nucleotides, the CDR3 is TGCGCCAGCAGCCAAGATAGGCAGGGAAGAGGCACAGATACGCAGTATTTT. Translating it yields CASSQDRQGRGTDTQYF.